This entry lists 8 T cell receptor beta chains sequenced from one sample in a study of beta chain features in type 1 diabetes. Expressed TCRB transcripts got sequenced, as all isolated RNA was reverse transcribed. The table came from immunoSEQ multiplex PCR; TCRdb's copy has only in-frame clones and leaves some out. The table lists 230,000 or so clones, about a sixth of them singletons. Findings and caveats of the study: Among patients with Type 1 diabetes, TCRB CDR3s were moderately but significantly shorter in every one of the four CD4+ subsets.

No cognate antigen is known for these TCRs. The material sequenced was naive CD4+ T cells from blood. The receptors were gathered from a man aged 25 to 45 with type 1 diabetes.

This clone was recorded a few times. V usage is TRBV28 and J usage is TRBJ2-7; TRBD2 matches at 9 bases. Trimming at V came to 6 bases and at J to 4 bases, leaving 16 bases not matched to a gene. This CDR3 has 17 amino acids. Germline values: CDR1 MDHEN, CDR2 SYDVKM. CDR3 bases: TGTGCCAGCAGCCCGGGGCAAATTAGCGGGGGTACTTACGAGCAGTACTTC. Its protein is CASSPGQISGGTYEQYF.

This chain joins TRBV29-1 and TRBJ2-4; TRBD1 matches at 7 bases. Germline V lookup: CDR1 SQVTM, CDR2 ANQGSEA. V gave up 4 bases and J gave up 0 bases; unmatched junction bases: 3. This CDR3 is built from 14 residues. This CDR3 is CSVAGQLAKNIQYF. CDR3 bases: TGCAGCGTTGCGGGACAGCTAGCCAAAAACATTCAGTACTTC.

The CDR3 DNA reads as TGCAGCGCTCGGCGGCGGACAGGGATATTAAATGAGCAGTTCTTC. As protein: CSARRRTGILNEQFF. The chain combines TRBV29-1 with TRBJ2-1; 8 bases agree with TRBD1. J gave up 7 bases and V 7 bases, and 15 bases lay outside the gene matches. Germline V gene sequence: CDR1 SQVTM, CDR2 ANQGSEA. This CDR3 has 15 residues.

The CDR3 reads CSVRQAGRSGELFF. DNA for the CDR3: TGCAGCGTGCGACAGGCAGGTCGGTCCGGGGAGCTGTTTTTT. V is TRBV29-1 and J is TRBJ2-2, with D possibly being TRBD1 (6 bases). Germline V lookup: CDR1 SQVTM, CDR2 ANQGSEA. V was cut by 6 bases and J by 6 bases, with 17 bases left in between. The length of the CDR3 is 14 residues.

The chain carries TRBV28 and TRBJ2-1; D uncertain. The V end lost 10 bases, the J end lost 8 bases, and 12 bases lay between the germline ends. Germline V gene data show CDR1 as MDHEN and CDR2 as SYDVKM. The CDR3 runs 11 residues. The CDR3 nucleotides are TGTGCCATCCGAAACGTCGATGAGCAGTTCTTC. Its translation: CAIRNVDEQFF.

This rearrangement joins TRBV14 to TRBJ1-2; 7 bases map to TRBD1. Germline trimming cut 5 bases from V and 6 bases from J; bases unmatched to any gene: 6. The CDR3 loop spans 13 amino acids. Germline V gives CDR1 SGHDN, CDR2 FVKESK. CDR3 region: CASSTQGVNGYTF. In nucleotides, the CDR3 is TGTGCCAGCAGCACCCAGGGGGTTAATGGCTACACCTTC.

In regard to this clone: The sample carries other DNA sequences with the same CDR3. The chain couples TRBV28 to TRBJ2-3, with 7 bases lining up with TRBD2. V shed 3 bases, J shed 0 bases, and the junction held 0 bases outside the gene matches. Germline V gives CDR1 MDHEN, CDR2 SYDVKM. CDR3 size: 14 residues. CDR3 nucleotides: TGTGCCAGCAGTTTCGGGGGGAGCACAGATACGCAGTATTTT. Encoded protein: CASSFGGSTDTQYF.

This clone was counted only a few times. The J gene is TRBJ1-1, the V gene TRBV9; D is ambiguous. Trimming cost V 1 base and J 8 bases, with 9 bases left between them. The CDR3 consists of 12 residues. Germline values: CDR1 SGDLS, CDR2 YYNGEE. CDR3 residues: CASSVLAGEAFF. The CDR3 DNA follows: TGTGCCAGCAGCGTACTGGCCGGGGAAGCTTTCTTT.